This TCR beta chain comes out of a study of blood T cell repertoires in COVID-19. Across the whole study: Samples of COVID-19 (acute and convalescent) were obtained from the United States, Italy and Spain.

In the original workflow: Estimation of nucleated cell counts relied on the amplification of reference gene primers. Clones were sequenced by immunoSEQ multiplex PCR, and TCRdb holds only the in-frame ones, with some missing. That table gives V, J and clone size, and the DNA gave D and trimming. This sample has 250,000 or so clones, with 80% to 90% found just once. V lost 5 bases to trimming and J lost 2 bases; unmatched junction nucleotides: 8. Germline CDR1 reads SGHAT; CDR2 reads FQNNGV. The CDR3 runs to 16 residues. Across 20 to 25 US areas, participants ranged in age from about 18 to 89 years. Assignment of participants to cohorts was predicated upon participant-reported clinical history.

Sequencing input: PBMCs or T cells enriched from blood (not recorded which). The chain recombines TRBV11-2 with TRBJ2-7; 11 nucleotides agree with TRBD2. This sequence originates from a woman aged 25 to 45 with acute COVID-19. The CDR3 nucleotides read TGTGCCAGCAGCATCACTAGCGGGAGTTACACCTACGAGCAGTACTTC. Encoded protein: CASSITSGSYTYEQYF.